What follows is one T cell receptor (beta chain) and its context. This record belongs to a study of blood T cell repertoires in COVID-19. Study-level information: PBMCs, B-cell-depleted T cells, or T cells were the source of the cDNA or gDNA that made up the material.

The trim removed 6 bases at V and 10 bases at J, leaving 9 bases unmatched. Germline V gene data show CDR1 as KGHSH and CDR2 as LQKENI. The CDR3 has 15 amino acids. Those who participated ranged in age from roughly 18 to 89 years and resided in about two dozen US areas. Some clones are missing from TCRdb's copy, which holds only in-frame ones; the method was immunoSEQ multiplex PCR. The data contain 380,000 or so clones, nearly 90% of them seen just once; the ten biggest clones take up roughly 1.9%. The chain combines TRBV18 with TRBJ1-6, with TRBD1 matching over 10 bases. The sequence was collected from a woman aged 40 to 50 with acute COVID-19. Sequenced sample: PBMCs or T cells enriched from blood (not recorded which). CDR3 region: CASSEHGQGGSPLHF. Written as DNA, the CDR3 is TGTGCCAGCTCTGAGCATGGACAGGGGGGATCACCCCTCCACTTT.